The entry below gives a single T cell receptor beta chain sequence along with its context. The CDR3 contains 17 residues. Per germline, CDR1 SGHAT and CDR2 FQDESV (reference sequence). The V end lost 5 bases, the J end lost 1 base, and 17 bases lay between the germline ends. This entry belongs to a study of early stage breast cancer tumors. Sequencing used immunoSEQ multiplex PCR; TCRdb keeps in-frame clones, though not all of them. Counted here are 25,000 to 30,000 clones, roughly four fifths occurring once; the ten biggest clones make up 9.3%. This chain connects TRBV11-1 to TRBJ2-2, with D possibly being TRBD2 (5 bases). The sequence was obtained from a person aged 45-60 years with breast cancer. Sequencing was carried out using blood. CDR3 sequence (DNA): TGTGCCAGCAGCCCCCGGGAAGGGTCTCGGAACACCGGGGAGCTGTTTTTT. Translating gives CASSPREGSRNTGELFF.